The 23 T cell receptor beta chains presented below share a single source sample, sequenced in a study of control samples from healthy donors and cancer patients. Produced via immunoSEQ multiplex PCR; TCRdb's table is partial and in-frame only. Of roughly 94,000 clones in the sample, around 85% were seen once. The sample was PBMCs. The receptors originated from an older man with lung cancer.

This clone was picked up one time. Here the CDR3 DNA reads TGTGCCAGCAGTTACTTTGGCACCCAAGAGACCCAGTACTTC. It specifies CASSYFGTQETQYF. The V call is TRBV6-6, the J call TRBJ2-5; D is unclear. CDR1 and CDR2 from the germline V gene are MNHNY and SVGAGI (reference sequence). V lost 1 base and J lost 1, with 7 bases in between. The CDR3 runs to 14 residues.

This clone was counted a few times. The rearrangement joins TRBV5-1 to TRBJ2-1, with a tentative D call TRBD2 (7 bases). Trimming removed 4 bases from V and 2 bases from J, with 13 bases in between. Germline-derived CDR1 and CDR2 are SGHRS and YFSETQ. This CDR3 comprises 15 residues. The CDR3 loop reads CASSLRGATYNEQFF. DNA of the CDR3: TGCGCCAGCAGCCTACGGGGGGCTACCTACAATGAGCAGTTCTTC.

This clone was picked up one time. The junction differs from germline at one of its ends, possibly a read error. This chain connects TRBV3-1 (or the pseudogene TRBV3-2) to TRBJ1-6; 10 positions match TRBD1. Looked up from germline, CDR1 is LGHDT and CDR2 is YNNKEL (reference sequence). The CDR3 loop spans 16 amino acids. The DNA for the CDR3 is TGTGCCCGCAGGGGGGGGGACAGGGGACGGAATTCACCCCTCCACTTT. It specifies CARRGGDRGRNSPLHF.

The CDR3 coding sequence is TGTGCCAGCAGCAAAGGCCCTTGCCACGAGCAGTACTTC. This codes for CASSKGPCHEQYF. This chain links TRBV21-1 with TRBJ2-7. TRBV21-1 is classified as a pseudogene. The CDR3 totals 13 residues.

This chain links TRBV27 with TRBJ2-1, with D possibly called TRBD1 or TRBD2 (7 bases each). Germline values: CDR1 MNHEY, CDR2 SMNVEV (reference sequence). CDR3 size: 14 residues. Trimming pared 8 bases from V and 2 bases from J, leaving 13 bases between. The CDR3 bases are TGTGCCAGCCAGGGAGGGGGCGCCTACAATGAGCAGTTCTTC. Protein product: CASQGGGAYNEQFF.

The rearrangement uses TRBV7-3 and TRBJ1-1; D remains unclear. CDR1 and CDR2 from the germline V gene are SGHTA and FQGTGA. The V gene lost 8 bases and the J gene lost 4 bases, with 14 bases spanning the gap. The CDR3 sequence is 13 residues long. The CDR3 DNA is TGTGCCAGCGGGGAGGATCTCCGCACTGAAGCTTTCTTT. It specifies CASGEDLRTEAFF.

This clone was observed once. The chain uses TRBV18 and TRBJ1-5, with D possibly matching TRBD1 (6 bases). Trimming cost V 6 bases and J 0 bases, with 15 bases left between them. This CDR3 spans 16 amino acids. CDR1 and CDR2 (germline): KGHSH, LQKENI. The CDR3 here is CASSPEAGVSNQPQHF. Written as DNA, the CDR3 is TGTGCCAGCTCGCCTGAGGCAGGGGTTAGCAATCAGCCCCAGCATTTT. Combining the CDR3 with reference TRBV18 and TRBJ1-5 gives the whole variable domain NAGVMQNPRHLVRRRGQEARLRCSPMKGHSHVYWYRQLPEEGLKFMVYLQKENIIDESGMPKERFSAEFPKEGPSILRIQQVVRGDSAAYFCASSPEAGVSNQPQHFGDGTRLSIL.

The V call is TRBV6-4, the J call TRBJ2-1; 8 bases map to TRBD1. V was pared by 5 bases and J by 4 bases, with 7 bases of the junction left unmatched. This CDR3 contains 15 residues. Germline V lookup: CDR1 MRHNA, CDR2 SNTAGT. For the CDR3, the DNA is TGTGCCAGCAGTAACAGGGGGAGTACGTACAATGAGCAGTTCTTC. As protein: CASSNRGSTYNEQFF.

The chain employs TRBV5-5 and TRBJ1-1; D uncertain. CDR1 is SGHKS, CDR2 YYEKEE, per germline (reference sequence). V lost 0 bases to trimming and J lost 1 base, with 4 bases between them. This CDR3 is 13 amino acids long. Written as DNA, the CDR3 is TGTGCCAGCAGCTTGGTTCGGAACACTGAAGCTTTCTTT. Translated, it gives CASSLVRNTEAFF.

The genes are TRBV9 and TRBJ1-2; D gene uncertain. CDR1 SGDLS and CDR2 YYNGEE come from the germline V gene. Trimming cost V 2 bases and J 2 bases, with 7 bases left between them. The CDR3 contains 13 residues. The CDR3 sequence is CASSVLDNYGYTF. CDR3 bases: TGTGCCAGCAGCGTTTTGGACAACTATGGCTACACCTTC.

This sequence joins TRBV18 and TRBJ1-1; D remains unclear. V was pared by 6 bases and J by 1 base, with 9 bases between. This CDR3 contains 13 residues. The germline gives CDR1 KGHSH, CDR2 LQKENI. In DNA form, the CDR3 reads TGTGCCAGCTCCCTGAAGAAGAACACTGAAGCTTTCTTT. Translation gives CASSLKKNTEAFF.

The chain recombines TRBV5-1 with TRBJ2-5, with 15 bases fitting TRBD2. J gave up 2 bases and V 3 bases, and 8 bases lay outside the gene matches. Looked up from germline, CDR1 is SGHRS and CDR2 is YFSETQ. The CDR3 contains 18 residues. The CDR3 sequence is CASSSGLAGGPLQETQYF. CDR3 sequence (DNA): TGCGCCAGCAGCTCCGGACTAGCGGGGGGGCCCCTACAAGAGACCCAGTACTTC.

CDR3 amino acids: CASSLDYESTIREAFF. CDR3 sequence (DNA): TGCGCCAGCAGCTTGGATTACGAGTCTACTATCCGGGAAGCTTTCTTT. This chain connects TRBV5-1 to TRBJ1-1; D remains ambiguous. CDR1 is SGHRS and CDR2 is YFSETQ in the germline V gene. The CDR3 loop spans 16 amino acids. The ends were cut back, 0 bases at V and 8 bases at J, with 20 bases in the middle.

The chain recombines TRBV11-2 with TRBJ2-3; D possibly corresponds to TRBD2 (7 bases). Germline assignment: CDR1 SGHAT and CDR2 FQNNGV. The CDR3 spans 15 residues. Deletions cut 8 bases from V and 3 bases from J, with 18 bases between. The chain's CDR3 is CASLMTGGVTDTQYF. DNA for the CDR3: TGTGCCAGCCTGATGACGGGGGGCGTGACAGATACGCAGTATTTT.

This clone was counted a single time. V is TRBV11-2 and J is TRBJ1-2; D gene ambiguous. The V end lost 3 bases, the J end lost 1 base, and 6 bases lay between the germline ends. CDR3 length equals 13 residues. From germline, CDR1 is SGHAT and CDR2 FQNNGV. The CDR3 protein is CASSFGSNYGYTF. The CDR3 region has the DNA TGTGCCAGCAGCTTTGGCAGTAACTATGGCTACACCTTC.

This chain connects TRBV5-1 to TRBJ2-2; 7 positions agree with TRBD1. The CDR3 length is 15 residues. The germline V gene has CDR1 SGHRS and CDR2 YFSETQ. V shed 2 bases and J 0 bases; nucleotides not matched to a gene: 1. CDR3 bases: TGCGCCAGCAGCTTACAGGGGTCGAACACCGGGGAGCTGTTTTTT. Its protein product is CASSLQGSNTGELFF. The whole variable domain, filled in from reference TRBV5-1 and TRBJ2-2, reads KAGVTQTPRYLIKTRGQQVTLSCSPISGHRSVSWYQQTPGQGLQFLFEYFSETQRNKGNFPGRFSGRQFSNSRSEMNVSTLELGDSALYLCASSLQGSNTGELFFGEGSRLTVL.

The table lists this clone with a count of one. V and J are TRBV7-9 and TRBJ2-1, with 11 bases identical to TRBD2. There are 15 residues in the CDR3. Germline assignment: CDR1 SEHNR and CDR2 FQNEAQ (reference sequence). V lost 0 bases, J lost 10 bases, and 5 bases stayed unmatched. The CDR3 sequence is CASSLALAGGREQFF. CDR3 nucleotide sequence: TGTGCCAGCAGCTTAGCGCTAGCGGGGGGTAGAGAGCAGTTCTTC.

CDR3 sequence reads: CASSSREMNTEAFF. In DNA, the CDR3 is TGTGCCAGCAGCTCGAGAGAAATGAACACTGAAGCTTTCTTT. The chain couples TRBV7-8 to TRBJ1-1, with D uncertain. Germline V gives CDR1 SGHVS, CDR2 FQNEAQ. The CDR3 has 14 residues. The V end lost 4 bases, the J end lost 0 bases, and 9 bases lay between the germline ends.

The J gene is TRBJ1-1, the V gene TRBV19; TRBD1 is a possible D gene (5 bases). Trimming removed 0 bases from V and 8 bases from J, with 16 bases in between. Looked up from germline, CDR1 is LNHDA and CDR2 is SQIVND (reference sequence). The CDR3 sequence is 15 residues long. CDR3 DNA sequence: TGTGCCAGTAGTATAGATCTTGCCAGGGAGGGAGAAGCTTTCTTT. Translated: CASSIDLAREGEAFF. The full variable domain, rest sourced from reference TRBV19 and TRBJ1-1, is DGGITQSPKYLFRKEGQNVTLSCEQNLNHDAMYWYRQDPGQGLRLIYYSQIVNDFQKGDIAEGYSVSREKKESFPLTVTSAQKNPTAFYLCASSIDLAREGEAFFGQGTRLTVV.

J is TRBJ1-4 and V is TRBV6-5; TRBD1 might be the D (5 bases). Trimming removed 7 bases from V and 8 bases from J, with 14 bases in between. This CDR3 is 13 amino acids long. CDR1 is MNHEY, CDR2 SVGAGI, per germline. The CDR3, as DNA: TGTGCCAGCAATACAGACGGGGGGGAAAAACTGTTTTTT. This encodes CASNTDGGEKLFF.

This clone appeared once. The rearrangement joins TRBV9 to TRBJ1-2, with 9 bases identical to TRBD1. The J segment lost 8 bases and the V segment lost 3 bases, leaving 14 bases of the junction unmatched. CDR3 length: 16 amino acids. The V gene's germline CDR1 is SGDLS and CDR2 YYNGEE. The CDR3 protein is CASSEGQGILMGGYTF. DNA of the CDR3: TGTGCCAGCAGCGAGGGACAGGGAATCCTAATGGGGGGCTACACCTTC.

The rearrangement uses TRBV7-8 and TRBJ1-1, with a weak D call TRBD1 (5 bases). CDR1 SGHVS and CDR2 FQNEAQ come from the germline V gene. Trimming took 1 base from V and 4 from J, leaving 16 bases between them. There are 16 residues in the CDR3. The CDR3 sequence: CASSLVRGVAFTEAFF. Written as DNA, the CDR3 is TGTGCCAGCAGCTTAGTTCGGGGGGTGGCGTTCACTGAAGCTTTCTTT. Full variable domain (missing parts from reference TRBV7-8 and TRBJ1-1): GAGVSQSPRYKVAKRGQDVALRCDPISGHVSLFWYQQALGQGPEFLTYFQNEAQLDKSGLPSDRFFAERPEGSVSTLKIQRTQQEDSAVYLCASSLVRGVAFTEAFFGQGTRLTVV.

This chain joins TRBV30 and TRBJ1-6; D perhaps matches TRBD1 (6 bases). Germline V CDR1 and CDR2: GTSNPN, SVGIG (reference sequence). This CDR3 has 14 residues. Trimming stripped 1 base from V and 8 bases from J, with 12 bases between. This CDR3 is CAWSGGGGDSPLHF. The CDR3 nucleotides read TGTGCCTGGAGTGGTGGAGGGGGGGATTCACCCCTCCACTTT.